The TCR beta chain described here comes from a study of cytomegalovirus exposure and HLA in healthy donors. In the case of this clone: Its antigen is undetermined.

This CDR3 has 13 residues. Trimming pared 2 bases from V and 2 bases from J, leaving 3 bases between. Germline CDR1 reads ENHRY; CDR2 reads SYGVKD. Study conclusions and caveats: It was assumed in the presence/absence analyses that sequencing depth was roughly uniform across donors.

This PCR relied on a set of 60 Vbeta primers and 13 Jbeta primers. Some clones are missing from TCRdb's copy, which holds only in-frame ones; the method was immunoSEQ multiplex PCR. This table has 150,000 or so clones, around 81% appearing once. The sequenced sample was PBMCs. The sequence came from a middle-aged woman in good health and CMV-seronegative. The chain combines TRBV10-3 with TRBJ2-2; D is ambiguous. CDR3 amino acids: CAISEINTGELFF. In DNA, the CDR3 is TGTGCCATCAGTGAGATAAACACCGGGGAGCTGTTTTTT.